This T cell receptor beta chain came from a study of OX40 agonist ivuxolimab in advanced cancers. In the study overall: Ivuxolimab, which targeted the costimulatory receptor OX40 (CD134), was an agonistic, fully human IgG2 monoclonal antibody. Intravenous ivuxolimab was administered to patients every 2 weeks at six dose levels: 0.01, 0.1, 0.3, 1.5, 3 and 10 mg/kg. Of the roughly 54 patients in dose escalation, 19 had hepatocellular carcinoma, about 15 had melanoma, 9 had renal cell carcinoma and 9 had head and neck cancer. In the dose-escalation cohort, 65% to 85% of patients were male, and the mean age was 60 years with a range of roughly 20 to 79. Patients were allowed to have had prior anti-PD-1, anti-PD-L1 or anti-CTLA-4 therapy, and less than 45% of the dose-escalation patients had previously received checkpoint inhibitors. Partial responses occurred in three dose-escalation patients, of whom one had hepatocellular carcinoma and two had cutaneous melanoma. Peripheral TCRbeta sequencing aimed to test whether ivuxolimab altered TCR sequence diversity and caused clonal T-cell expansion. The paper covers the monotherapy dose-escalation part of the phase I ivuxolimab trial, which included N of about 51 patients. General findings and caveats noted by the study authors: Low levels of normalized T-cell clonal expansion were also seen in some patients who did not respond. In the 0.1-3.0 mg/kg groups, partial responders were among the patients with the lowest normalized peripheral clonal expansion, particularly in CD8+ T cells. At doses of 0.1 to 3.0 mg/kg, clonal expansion of both CD4+ and CD8+ blood T cells was observed from baseline to week 6. The antigen specificity of the clonally expanded peripheral T cells was not determined. After ivuxolimab, expanded clones were on average more numerous among CD8+ T cells than among CD4+ T cells.

Genomic DNA was isolated from the sorted cells so that the TCRbeta CDR3 region could be sequenced. TCRbeta CDR3 regions were sequenced using the immunoSEQ Assay. TCRdb's version of the immuneACCESS table is confined to in-frame rearrangements and falls short of the full clone set. An unresolved V gene accounts for under half of the shortfall where checked; the remainder is of unknown origin. This sample lists 90,000 to 100,000 clones; roughly 85% were detected once. The ten largest clonotypes hold 0.45% to 0.55% of the sample. Patients with a history of autoimmune disease or receiving systemic immunosuppression were excluded from the trial. Peripheral blood for TCR sequencing was collected from all dose cohorts at baseline, on cycle 4 day 1, and on cycle 7 day 1. Samples came from an open-label, multicenter, first-in-human phase I dose-escalation trial of ivuxolimab. Adults with locally advanced or metastatic melanoma, renal cell, hepatocellular, or head and neck squamous cell carcinoma were enrolled in the trial. Before TCR sequencing, CD4+ T cells and CD8+ T cells from peripheral blood were sorted into separate populations.

The germline V gene specifies SGHVS as CDR1 and FQNEAQ as CDR2. The CDR3 goes from the cysteine to the phenylalanine over 18 residues. The CDR3 DNA has 54 bases and is translated from base 1. For this chain, trimming is 0 bases at the V end and 0 bases at the J end, and the number of junction bases without a gene match is 11. About this clone: This receptor's antigen is unknown. Base-call qualities are not available, and no considerably larger clone is one nucleotide away.

Rearrangement joined TRBV7-8 to TRBJ2-7, and 7 bases in between align with TRBD1. The starting material was CD4+ or CD8+ T cells sorted from blood, obtained in a trial of the OX40 agonist ivuxolimab. The origin of this receptor is an adult with an advanced solid tumor such as melanoma, head and neck, liver or kidney cancer. The base sequence is TGTGCCAGCAGCTTAGCCCGGCTAAGACAGGGCAGCTCCTACGAGCAGTACTTC. This codes for CASSLARLRQGSSYEQYF.